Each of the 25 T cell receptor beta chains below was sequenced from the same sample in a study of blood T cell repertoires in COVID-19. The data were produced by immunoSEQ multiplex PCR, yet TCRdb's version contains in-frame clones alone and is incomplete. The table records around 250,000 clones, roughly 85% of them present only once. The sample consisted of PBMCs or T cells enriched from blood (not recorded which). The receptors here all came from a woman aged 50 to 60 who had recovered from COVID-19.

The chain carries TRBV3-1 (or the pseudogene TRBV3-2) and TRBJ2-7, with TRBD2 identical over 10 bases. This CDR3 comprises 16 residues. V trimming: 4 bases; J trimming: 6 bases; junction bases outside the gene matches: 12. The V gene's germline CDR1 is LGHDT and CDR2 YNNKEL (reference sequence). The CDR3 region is CASSLLALAGVGEQYF. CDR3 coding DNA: TGTGCCAGCAGCCTACTCGCCCTAGCGGGAGTGGGCGAGCAGTACTTC.

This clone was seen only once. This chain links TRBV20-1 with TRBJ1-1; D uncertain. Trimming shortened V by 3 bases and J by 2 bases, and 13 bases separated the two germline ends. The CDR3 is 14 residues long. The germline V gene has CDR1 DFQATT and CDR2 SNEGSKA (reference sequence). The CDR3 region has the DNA TGCAGTGCTAGTCCAAACAGAGATAACACTGAAGCTTTCTTT. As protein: CSASPNRDNTEAFF.

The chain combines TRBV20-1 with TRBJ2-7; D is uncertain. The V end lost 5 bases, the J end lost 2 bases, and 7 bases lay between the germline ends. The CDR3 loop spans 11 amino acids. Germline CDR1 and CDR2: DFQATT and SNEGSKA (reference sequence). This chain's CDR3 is CSAESTYEQYF. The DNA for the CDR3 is TGCAGTGCTGAGTCGACCTACGAGCAGTACTTC.

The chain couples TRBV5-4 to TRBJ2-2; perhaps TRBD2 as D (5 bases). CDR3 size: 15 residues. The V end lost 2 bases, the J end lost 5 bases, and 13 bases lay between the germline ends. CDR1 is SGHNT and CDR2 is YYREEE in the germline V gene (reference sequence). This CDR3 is CASSLGQTGTGELFF. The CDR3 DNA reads TGTGCCAGCAGCTTAGGGCAGACGGGGACCGGGGAGCTGTTTTTT.

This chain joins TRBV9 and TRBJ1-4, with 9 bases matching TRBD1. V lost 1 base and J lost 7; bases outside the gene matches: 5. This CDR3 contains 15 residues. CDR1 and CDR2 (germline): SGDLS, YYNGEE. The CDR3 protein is CASSVSGTGSEKLFF. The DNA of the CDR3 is TGTGCCAGCAGCGTATCCGGGACAGGGAGTGAAAAACTGTTTTTT.

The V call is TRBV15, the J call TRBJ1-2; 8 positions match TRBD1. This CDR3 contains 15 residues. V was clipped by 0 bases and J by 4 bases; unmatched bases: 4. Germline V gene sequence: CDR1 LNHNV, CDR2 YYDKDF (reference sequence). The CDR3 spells CATSRDIDRGYGYTF. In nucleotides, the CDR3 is TGTGCCACCAGCAGAGATATTGACAGGGGCTATGGCTACACCTTC.

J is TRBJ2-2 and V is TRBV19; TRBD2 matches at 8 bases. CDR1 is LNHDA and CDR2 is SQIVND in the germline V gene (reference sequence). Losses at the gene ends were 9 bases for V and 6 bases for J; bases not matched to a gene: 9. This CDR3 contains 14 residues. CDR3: CASAPGGGPGELFF. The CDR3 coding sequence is TGTGCCAGCGCGCCCGGGGGGGGGCCCGGGGAGCTGTTTTTT.

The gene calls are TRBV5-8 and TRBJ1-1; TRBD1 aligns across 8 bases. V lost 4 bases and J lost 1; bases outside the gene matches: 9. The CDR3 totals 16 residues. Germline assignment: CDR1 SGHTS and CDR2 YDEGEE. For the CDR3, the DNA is TGTGCCAGCAGCCCAGATACGACAGGGGCGAACACTGAAGCTTTCTTT. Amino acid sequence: CASSPDTTGANTEAFF.

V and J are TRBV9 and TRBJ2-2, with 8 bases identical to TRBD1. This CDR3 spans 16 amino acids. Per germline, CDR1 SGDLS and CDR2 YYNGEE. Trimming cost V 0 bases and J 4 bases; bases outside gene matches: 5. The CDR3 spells CASSVAGTGLTGELFF. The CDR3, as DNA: TGTGCCAGCAGCGTAGCCGGGACAGGCCTCACCGGGGAGCTGTTTTTT.

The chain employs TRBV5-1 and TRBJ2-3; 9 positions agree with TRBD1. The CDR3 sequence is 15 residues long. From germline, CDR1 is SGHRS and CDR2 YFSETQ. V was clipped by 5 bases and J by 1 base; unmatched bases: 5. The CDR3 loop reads CASRPQGAGTDTQYF. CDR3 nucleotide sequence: TGCGCCAGCAGACCACAGGGGGCCGGCACAGATACGCAGTATTTT.

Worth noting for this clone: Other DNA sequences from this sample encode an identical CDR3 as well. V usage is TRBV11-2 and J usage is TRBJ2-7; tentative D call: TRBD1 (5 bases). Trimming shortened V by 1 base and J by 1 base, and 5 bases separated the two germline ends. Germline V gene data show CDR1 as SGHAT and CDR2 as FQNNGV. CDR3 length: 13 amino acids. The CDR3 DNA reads TGTGCCAGCAGCTTAGCAGGGTCCTACGAGCAGTACTTC. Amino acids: CASSLAGSYEQYF.

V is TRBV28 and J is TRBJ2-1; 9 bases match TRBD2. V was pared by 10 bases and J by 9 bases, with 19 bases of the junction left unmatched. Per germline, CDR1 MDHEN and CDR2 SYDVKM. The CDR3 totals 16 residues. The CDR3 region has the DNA TGTGCCACCCGGGGGGGGCTAGCGGGATTCTGGGTTGAGCAGTTCTTC. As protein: CATRGGLAGFWVEQFF. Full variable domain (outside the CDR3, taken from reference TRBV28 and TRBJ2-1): DVKVTQSSRYLVKRTGEKVFLECVQDMDHENMFWYRQDPGLGLRLIYFSYDVKMKEKGDIPEGYSVSREKKERFSLILESASTNQTSMYLCATRGGLAGFWVEQFFGPGTRLTVL.

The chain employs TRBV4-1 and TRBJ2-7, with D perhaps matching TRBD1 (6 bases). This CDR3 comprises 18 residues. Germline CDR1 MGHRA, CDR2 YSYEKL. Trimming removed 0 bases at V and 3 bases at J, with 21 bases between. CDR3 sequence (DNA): TGCGCCAGCAGCCAAGATTTGGCTATTATGGACAGTAACTACGAGCAGTACTTC. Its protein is CASSQDLAIMDSNYEQYF.

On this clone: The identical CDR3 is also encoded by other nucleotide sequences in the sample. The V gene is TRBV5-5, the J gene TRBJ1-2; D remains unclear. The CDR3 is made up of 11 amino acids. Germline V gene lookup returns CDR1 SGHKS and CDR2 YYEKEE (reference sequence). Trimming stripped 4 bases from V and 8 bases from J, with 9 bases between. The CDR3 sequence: CASSPGGGYTF. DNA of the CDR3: TGTGCCAGCAGCCCTGGAGGGGGCTACACCTTC.

The CDR3 spells CASSLGTSGRLKLGANVLTF. DNA for the CDR3: TGTGCCAGCAGCCTTGGGACTAGCGGGAGGCTGAAACTCGGGGCCAACGTCCTGACTTTC. This rearrangement joins TRBV5-4 to TRBJ2-6, with TRBD2 identical over 15 bases. The CDR3 is made up of 20 amino acids. Germline CDR1 reads SGHNT; CDR2 reads YYREEE (reference sequence). The trim removed 4 bases at V and 4 bases at J, leaving 12 bases unmatched. The full variable domain, completed using reference TRBV5-4 and TRBJ2-6, is ETGVTQSPTHLIKTRGQQVTLRCSSQSGHNTVSWYQQALGQGPQFIFQYYREEENGRGNFPPRFSGLQFPNYSSELNVNALELDDSALYLCASSLGTSGRLKLGANVLTFGAGSRLTVL.

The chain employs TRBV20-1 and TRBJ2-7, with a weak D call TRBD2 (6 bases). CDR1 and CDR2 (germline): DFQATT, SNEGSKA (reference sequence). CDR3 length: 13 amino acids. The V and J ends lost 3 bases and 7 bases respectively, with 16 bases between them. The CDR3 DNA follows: TGCAGTGCTAGTGGCAGGGTGGCGGGGGAGCAGTACTTC. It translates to CSASGRVAGEQYF.

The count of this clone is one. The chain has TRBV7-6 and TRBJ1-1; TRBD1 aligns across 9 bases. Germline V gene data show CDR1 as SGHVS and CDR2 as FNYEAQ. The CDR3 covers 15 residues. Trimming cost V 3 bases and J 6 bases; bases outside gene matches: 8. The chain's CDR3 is CASSLRTGTGSEAFF. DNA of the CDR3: TGTGCCAGCAGCTTGCGTACCGGGACAGGGTCTGAAGCTTTCTTT.

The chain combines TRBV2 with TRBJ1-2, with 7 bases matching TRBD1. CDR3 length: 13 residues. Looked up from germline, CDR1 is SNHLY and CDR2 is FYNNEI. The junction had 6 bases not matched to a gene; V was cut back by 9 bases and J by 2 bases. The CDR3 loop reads CARLGGFNYGYTF. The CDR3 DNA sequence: TGTGCCAGGTTAGGGGGCTTCAACTATGGCTACACCTTC.

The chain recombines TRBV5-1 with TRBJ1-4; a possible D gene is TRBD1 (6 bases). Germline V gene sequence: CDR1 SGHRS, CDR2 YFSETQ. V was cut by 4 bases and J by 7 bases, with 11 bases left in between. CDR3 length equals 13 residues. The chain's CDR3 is CASSRGAGEKLFF. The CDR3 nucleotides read TGCGCCAGCAGCCGGGGGGCGGGTGAAAAACTGTTTTTT.

CDR3 loop: CASSGGQPKVDEQYF. In DNA form, the CDR3 reads TGTGCCAGCAGTGGGGGACAGCCTAAAGTGGACGAGCAGTACTTC. The rearrangement joins TRBV2 to TRBJ2-7; 7 nucleotides line up with TRBD1. CDR1 SNHLY and CDR2 FYNNEI come from the germline V gene. Trimming cost V 4 bases and J 5 bases; bases outside gene matches: 11. This CDR3 spans 15 amino acids.

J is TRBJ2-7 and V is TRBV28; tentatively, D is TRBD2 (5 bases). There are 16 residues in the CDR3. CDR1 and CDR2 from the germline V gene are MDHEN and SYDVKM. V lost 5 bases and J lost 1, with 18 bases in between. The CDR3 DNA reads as TGTGCCAGCAGTCGAGCCTTACTAGACAATTCCTACGAGCAGTACTTC. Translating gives CASSRALLDNSYEQYF.

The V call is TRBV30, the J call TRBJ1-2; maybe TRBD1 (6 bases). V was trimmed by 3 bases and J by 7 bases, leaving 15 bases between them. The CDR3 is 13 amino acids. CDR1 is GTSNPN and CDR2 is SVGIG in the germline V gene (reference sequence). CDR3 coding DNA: TGTGCCTGGAGCCCACAGGGATATGGTGGCTACACCTTC. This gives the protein CAWSPQGYGGYTF.

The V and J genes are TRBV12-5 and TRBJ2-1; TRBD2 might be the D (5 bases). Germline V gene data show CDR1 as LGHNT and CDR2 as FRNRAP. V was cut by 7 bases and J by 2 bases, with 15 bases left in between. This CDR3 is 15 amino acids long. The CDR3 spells CASASGPGTYNEQFF. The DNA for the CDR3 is TGTGCTAGTGCCTCCGGTCCGGGGACCTACAATGAGCAGTTCTTC.

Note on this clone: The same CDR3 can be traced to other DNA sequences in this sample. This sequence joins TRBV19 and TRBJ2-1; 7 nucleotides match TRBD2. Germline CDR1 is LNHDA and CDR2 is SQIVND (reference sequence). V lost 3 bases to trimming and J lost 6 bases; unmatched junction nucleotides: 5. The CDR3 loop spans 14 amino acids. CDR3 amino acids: CASSMGGRANEQFF. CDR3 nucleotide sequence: TGTGCCAGTAGTATGGGTGGGAGGGCCAATGAGCAGTTCTTC.

The CDR3 DNA reads TGTGCCAGCAGTTTCGGGGGTGTGGACACTGAAGCTTTCTTT. This gives the protein CASSFGGVDTEAFF. The chain joins TRBV27 to TRBJ1-1; maybe TRBD1 (5 bases). This CDR3 is 14 amino acids long. Germline V gives CDR1 MNHEY, CDR2 SMNVEV (reference sequence). V was shortened by 3 bases and J by 3 bases, with 11 bases between the two germline ends.